This T cell receptor (beta chain) stems from a study of T cells in Graves' hyperthyroidism and ophthalmopathy. Points from the study as a whole: Peripheral blood also featured most of the thyroid clonotypes expanded above 0.001. Ophthalmopathy was identified by the model a median about 6 months ahead of onset. Ophthalmopathy and stable hyperthyroidism were separated by a 13 V-J model.

Regions amplified from RNA transcripts were the TCR beta CDR3 regions. First-round RT-PCR targeting the TCR CDR3 was performed with the HTBI primer set. Via MiXCR, TCRdb re-called the multiplex PCR reads, giving one row per CDR3 protein. The table includes approximately 510,000 distinct CDR3 sequences, about 46% detected once. Concerning this clonotype itself: The antigen is undetermined. A read error may explain this, as a much larger clone is one base away.

The CDR3 totals 12 residues. Germline CDR1 reads SNHLY; CDR2 reads FYNNEI. This chain joins TRBV2 and TRBJ1-2; D uncertain. Sequences were obtained from peripheral blood or thyroid tissue (not recorded which). The source of this sequence is an adult woman with Graves' disease, either hyperthyroidism or ophthalmopathy (not recorded which). The CDR3 protein is CASSVDLPGCTF. The CDR3 DNA reads TGTGCCAGCAGTGTAGACCTACCTGGCTGCACCTTC.